This passage covers 10 T cell receptor beta chains from one sample sequenced in a study of cytomegalovirus exposure and HLA in healthy donors. This PCR relied on a set of 60 Vbeta primers and 13 Jbeta primers. Sequencing was performed with immunoSEQ multiplex PCR; in TCRdb, only in-frame clones are kept and a portion is missing. The table has over 85,000 clones, 70% to 90% seen once. Sequencing used PBMCs. The receptors were gathered from a middle-aged man in good health and CMV-seronegative.

The chain recombines TRBV7-3 with TRBJ2-3; D unclear. The CDR3 length is 11 residues. In germline, CDR1 is SGHTA, CDR2 FQGTGA. Trimming pared 2 bases from V and 8 bases from J, leaving 5 bases between. The CDR3 DNA reads TGTGCCAGCAGCTTAGCAGGTACGCAGTATTTT. Amino acid sequence: CASSLAGTQYF.

The CDR3 sequence: CASSPLVGLEVPQHF. In DNA, the CDR3 is TGTGCCAGCTCACCACTTGTCGGCTTGGAGGTGCCCCAGCATTTT. The rearrangement joins TRBV18 to TRBJ1-5, with D unresolved. The CDR3 length is 15 residues. Germline CDR1 and CDR2: KGHSH and LQKENI. The ends were cut back, 1 base at V and 9 bases at J, with 16 bases in the middle.

The V gene is TRBV4-3, the J gene TRBJ2-5; 7 bases are shared with TRBD1. V trimming: 4 bases; J trimming: 2 bases; junction bases outside the gene matches: 13. This CDR3 comprises 17 residues. CDR1 LGHNA and CDR2 YSLEER come from the germline V gene. The CDR3 loop reads CASSLNPPGTEQETQYF. CDR3 nucleotides: TGCGCCAGCAGCCTCAACCCTCCCGGGACAGAACAAGAGACCCAGTACTTC.

CDR3: CASSSLRWSGGSSYEQYF. CDR3 coding DNA: TGTGCCAGTAGTAGTCTCCGATGGAGCGGGGGGTCGTCCTACGAGCAGTACTTC. The V and J genes are TRBV19 and TRBJ2-7, with TRBD2 matching 9 bases. The CDR3 has 18 amino acids. V was clipped by 4 bases and J by 1 base; unmatched bases: 14. Germline V lookup: CDR1 LNHDA, CDR2 SQIVND (reference sequence).

The rearrangement uses TRBV2 and TRBJ1-1; 9 bases agree with TRBD1. J lost 4 bases, V lost 6 bases, and 6 bases had no gene match. Germline V lookup: CDR1 SNHLY, CDR2 FYNNEI. There are 14 residues in the CDR3. CDR3 in amino acids: CASSYTGGSTEAFF. In DNA form, the CDR3 reads TGTGCCAGCAGCTACACAGGGGGCAGCACTGAAGCTTTCTTT.

The rearrangement uses TRBV7-9 and TRBJ1-1; 7 bases agree with TRBD1. Trimming cost V 6 bases and J 1 base; bases outside gene matches: 8. CDR1 and CDR2 (germline): SEHNR, FQNEAQ (reference sequence). CDR3 length: 15 amino acids. The CDR3 nucleotides read TGTGCCAGCAGTTACAGGGGTCCGACGAACACTGAAGCTTTCTTT. Translation: CASSYRGPTNTEAFF.

This chain joins TRBV2 and TRBJ2-7, with unresolved D. The V end lost 7 bases, the J end lost 6 bases, and 10 bases lay between the germline ends. The CDR3 totals 11 residues. Germline loops: CDR1 SNHLY, CDR2 FYNNEI. CDR3 loop: CASTPLREQYF. The CDR3, as DNA: TGTGCCAGCACCCCCCTCCGCGAGCAGTACTTC.

There are a few counts of this clone. The J gene is TRBJ2-7, the V gene TRBV5-6, with D perhaps matching TRBD1 (6 bases). The CDR3 loop spans 13 amino acids. Deletions cut 4 bases from V and 2 bases from J, with 10 bases between. Germline CDR1 reads SGHDT; CDR2 reads YYEEEE. Here the CDR3 reads CASSSGQTYEQYF. The DNA for the CDR3 is TGTGCCAGCAGCAGCGGACAGACCTACGAGCAGTACTTC. Combining the CDR3 with reference TRBV5-6 and TRBJ2-7 gives the whole variable domain DAGVTQSPTHLIKTRGQQVTLRCSPKSGHDTVSWYQQALGQGPQFIFQYYEEEERQRGNFPDRFSGHQFPNYSSELNVNALLLGDSALYLCASSSGQTYEQYFGPGTRLTVT.

V and J are TRBV2 and TRBJ1-1; D not resolved. This CDR3 spans 12 amino acids. V was cut by 7 bases and J by 2 bases, with 8 bases left in between. The germline V gene encodes CDR1 SNHLY and CDR2 FYNNEI. CDR3 sequence (DNA): TGTGCCAGCACAGGTTCCAACACTGAAGCTTTCTTT. This encodes CASTGSNTEAFF.

The rearrangement joins TRBV2 to TRBJ2-3; 8 bases align to TRBD2. Germline V gives CDR1 SNHLY, CDR2 FYNNEI. Trimming at V came to 3 bases and at J to 4 bases, leaving 6 bases not matched to a gene. The CDR3 contains 15 residues. The CDR3 spells CASSDEGLGADTQYF. The CDR3 DNA sequence: TGTGCCAGCAGTGATGAGGGACTAGGGGCAGATACGCAGTATTTT.